The entry below gives a single T cell receptor (beta chain) sequence along with its context. The antigen is not known. The sample belongs to a study of T cell repertoires in cytomegalovirus infection. Study summary: CMV epitopes that were recently identified and HLA-C-restricted were used alongside well-studied HLA-B-restricted ones. Matching HLA type, along with CMV infection, was indicated by public TCR beta signatures.

A single record per CDR3 protein comes from TCRdb applying MiXCR to the reads. The repertoire has 800,000 to 950,000 distinct CDR3 sequences, approximately 32% of them found once; the top ten carry roughly an eighth. The ends were cut back, 10 bases at V and 3 bases at J, with 12 bases in the middle. The germline CDR1 and CDR2 sequences are SNHLY and FYNNEI. The CDR3 is 13 residues long. Study-wide results and caveats: Cumulative public TCR beta family frequency identified CMV carriers with the relevant HLA. HLA-C-restricted CMV-specific TCR beta clonotypes prevailed in the ex vivo response.

The V and J genes are TRBV2 and TRBJ1-4; D gene unclear. This sequence was found in a human donor in good health (CMV status not recorded). Some clones in this sample may be carry-over from other donors' samples. Material: cultured CD8+ T cells from PBMCs, obtained from culture after CMV antigen stimulation. The CDR3 region has the DNA TGTGCCACAGGAGAGGTAGCTAATGAAAAACTGTTTTTT. This codes for CATGEVANEKLFF.